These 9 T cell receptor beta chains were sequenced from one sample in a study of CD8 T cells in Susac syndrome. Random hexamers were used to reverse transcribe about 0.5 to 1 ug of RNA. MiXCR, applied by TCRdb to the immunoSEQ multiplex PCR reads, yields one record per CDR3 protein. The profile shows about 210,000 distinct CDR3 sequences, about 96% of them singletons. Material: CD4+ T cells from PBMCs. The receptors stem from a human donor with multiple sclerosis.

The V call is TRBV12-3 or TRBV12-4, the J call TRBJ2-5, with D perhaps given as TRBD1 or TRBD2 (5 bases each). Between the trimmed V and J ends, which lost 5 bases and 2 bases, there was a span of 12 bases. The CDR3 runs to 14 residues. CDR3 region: CASSNRGEQETQYF. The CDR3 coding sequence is TGTGCCAGCAGTAACCGAGGGGAGCAAGAGACCCAGTACTTC.

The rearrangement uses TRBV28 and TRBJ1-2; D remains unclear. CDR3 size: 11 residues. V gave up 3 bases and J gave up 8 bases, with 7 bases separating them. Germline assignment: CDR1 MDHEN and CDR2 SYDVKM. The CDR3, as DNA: TGTGCCAGCAGTTTCTCCGGGGGCTACACCTTC. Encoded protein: CASSFSGGYTF.

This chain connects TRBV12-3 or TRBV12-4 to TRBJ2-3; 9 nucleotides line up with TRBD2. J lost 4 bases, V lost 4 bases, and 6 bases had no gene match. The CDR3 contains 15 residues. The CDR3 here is CASSSLAGIPDTQYF. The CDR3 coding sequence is TGTGCCAGCAGTTCCCTAGCGGGAATCCCAGATACGCAGTATTTT.

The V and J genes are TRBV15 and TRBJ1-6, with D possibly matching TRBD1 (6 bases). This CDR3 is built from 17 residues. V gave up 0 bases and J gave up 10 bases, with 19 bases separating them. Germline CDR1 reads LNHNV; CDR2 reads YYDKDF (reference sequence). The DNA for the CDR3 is TGTGCCACCAGCAGAGAAAGGGGGTTGAGTTCCCGGTCACCCCTCCACTTT. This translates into CATSRERGLSSRSPLHF.

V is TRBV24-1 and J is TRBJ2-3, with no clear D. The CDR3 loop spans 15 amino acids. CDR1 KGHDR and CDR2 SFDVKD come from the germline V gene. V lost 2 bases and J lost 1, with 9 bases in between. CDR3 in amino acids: CATSDSRQGTDTQYF. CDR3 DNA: TGTGCCACCAGTGATTCCCGCCAGGGCACAGATACGCAGTATTTT.

The CDR3 loop reads CSVLPRGTGLSEAFF. CDR3 coding DNA: TGCAGCGTTCTCCCAAGGGGAACAGGGCTCTCTGAAGCTTTCTTT. V usage is TRBV29-1 and J usage is TRBJ1-1; weak D call: TRBD1 (6 bases). The CDR3 is 15 amino acids. V was shortened by 5 bases and J by 6 bases, with 22 bases between the two germline ends. CDR1 is SQVTM, CDR2 ANQGSEA, per germline.

CDR3 in DNA: TGCGCCAGCAGCGGGGGGGTCCTGGACACTGAAGCTTTCTTT. Translating gives CASSGGVLDTEAFF. The chain joins TRBV5-1 to TRBJ1-1; perhaps TRBD1 as D (5 bases). CDR3 length: 14 amino acids. Trimming cost V 4 bases and J 3 bases, with 13 bases left between them. Looked up from germline, CDR1 is SGHRS and CDR2 is YFSETQ.

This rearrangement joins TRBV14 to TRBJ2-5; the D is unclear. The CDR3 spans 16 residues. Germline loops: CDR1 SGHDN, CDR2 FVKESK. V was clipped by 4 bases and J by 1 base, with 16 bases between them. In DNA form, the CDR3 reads TGTGCCAGCAGCCCCCCTTCCTCGGCCATCCAAGAGACCCAGTACTTC. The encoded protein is CASSPPSSAIQETQYF.

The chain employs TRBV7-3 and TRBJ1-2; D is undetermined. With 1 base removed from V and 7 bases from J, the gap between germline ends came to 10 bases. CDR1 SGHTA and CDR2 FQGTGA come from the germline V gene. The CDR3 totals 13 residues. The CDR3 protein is CASSLMNLSGYTF. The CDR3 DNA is TGTGCCAGCAGCTTAATGAACTTGAGTGGCTACACCTTC.